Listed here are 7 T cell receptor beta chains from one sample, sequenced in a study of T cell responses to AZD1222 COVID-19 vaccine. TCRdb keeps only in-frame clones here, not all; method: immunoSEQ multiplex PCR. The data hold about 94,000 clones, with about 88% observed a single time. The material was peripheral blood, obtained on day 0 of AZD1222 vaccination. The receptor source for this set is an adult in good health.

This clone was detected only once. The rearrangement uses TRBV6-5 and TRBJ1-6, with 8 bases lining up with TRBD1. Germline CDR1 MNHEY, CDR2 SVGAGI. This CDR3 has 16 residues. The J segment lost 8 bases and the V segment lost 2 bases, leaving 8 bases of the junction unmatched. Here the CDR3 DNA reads TGTGCCAGCAGTTACCAAGACAGGGGCTGGGATTCACCCCTCCACTTT. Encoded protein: CASSYQDRGWDSPLHF.

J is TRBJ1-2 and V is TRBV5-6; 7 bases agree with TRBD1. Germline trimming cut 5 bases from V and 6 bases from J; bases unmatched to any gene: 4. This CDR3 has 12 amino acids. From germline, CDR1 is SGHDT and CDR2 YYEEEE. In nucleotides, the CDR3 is TGTGCCAGCAGGGGACAGCGTCATGGCTACACCTTC. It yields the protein CASRGQRHGYTF. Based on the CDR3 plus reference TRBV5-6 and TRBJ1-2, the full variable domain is DAGVTQSPTHLIKTRGQQVTLRCSPKSGHDTVSWYQQALGQGPQFIFQYYEEEERQRGNFPDRFSGHQFPNYSSELNVNALLLGDSALYLCASRGQRHGYTFGSGTRLTVV.

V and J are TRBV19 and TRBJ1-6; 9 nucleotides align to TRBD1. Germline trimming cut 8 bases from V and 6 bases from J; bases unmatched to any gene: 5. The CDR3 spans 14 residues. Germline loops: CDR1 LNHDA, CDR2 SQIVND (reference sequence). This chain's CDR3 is CASGPGQGNSPLHF. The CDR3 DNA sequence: TGTGCCAGTGGACCGGGACAGGGTAATTCACCCCTCCACTTT.

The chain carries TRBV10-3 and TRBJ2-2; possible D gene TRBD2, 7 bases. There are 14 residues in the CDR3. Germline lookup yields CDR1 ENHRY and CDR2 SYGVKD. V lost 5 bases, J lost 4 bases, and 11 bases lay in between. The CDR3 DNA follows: TGTGCCATCAGTCCGGGGGGCTTCACCGGGGAGCTGTTTTTT. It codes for CAISPGGFTGELFF.

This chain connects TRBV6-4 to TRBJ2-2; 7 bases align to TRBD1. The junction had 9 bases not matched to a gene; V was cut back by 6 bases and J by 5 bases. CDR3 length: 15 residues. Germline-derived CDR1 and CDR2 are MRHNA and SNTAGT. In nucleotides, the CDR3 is TGTGCCAGCAGCGAGGTACAGGGGTCGACCGGGGAGCTGTTTTTT. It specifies CASSEVQGSTGELFF.

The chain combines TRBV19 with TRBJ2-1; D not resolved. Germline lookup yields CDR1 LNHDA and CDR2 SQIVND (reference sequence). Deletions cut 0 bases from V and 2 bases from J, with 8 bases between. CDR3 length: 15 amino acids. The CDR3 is CASSIESQPYNEQFF. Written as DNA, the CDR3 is TGTGCCAGTAGTATAGAGAGTCAGCCCTACAATGAGCAGTTCTTC. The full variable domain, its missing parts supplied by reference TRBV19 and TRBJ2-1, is DGGITQSPKYLFRKEGQNVTLSCEQNLNHDAMYWYRQDPGQGLRLIYYSQIVNDFQKGDIAEGYSVSREKKESFPLTVTSAQKNPTAFYLCASSIESQPYNEQFFGPGTRLTVL.

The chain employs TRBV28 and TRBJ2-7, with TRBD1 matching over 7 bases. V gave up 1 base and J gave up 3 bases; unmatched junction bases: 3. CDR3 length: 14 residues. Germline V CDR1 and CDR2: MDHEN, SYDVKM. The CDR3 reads CASSLSQGNYEQYF. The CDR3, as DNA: TGTGCCAGCAGTTTATCACAGGGGAACTACGAGCAGTACTTC. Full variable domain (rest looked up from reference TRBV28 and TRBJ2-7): DVKVTQSSRYLVKRTGEKVFLECVQDMDHENMFWYRQDPGLGLRLIYFSYDVKMKEKGDIPEGYSVSREKKERFSLILESASTNQTSMYLCASSLSQGNYEQYFGPGTRLTVT.